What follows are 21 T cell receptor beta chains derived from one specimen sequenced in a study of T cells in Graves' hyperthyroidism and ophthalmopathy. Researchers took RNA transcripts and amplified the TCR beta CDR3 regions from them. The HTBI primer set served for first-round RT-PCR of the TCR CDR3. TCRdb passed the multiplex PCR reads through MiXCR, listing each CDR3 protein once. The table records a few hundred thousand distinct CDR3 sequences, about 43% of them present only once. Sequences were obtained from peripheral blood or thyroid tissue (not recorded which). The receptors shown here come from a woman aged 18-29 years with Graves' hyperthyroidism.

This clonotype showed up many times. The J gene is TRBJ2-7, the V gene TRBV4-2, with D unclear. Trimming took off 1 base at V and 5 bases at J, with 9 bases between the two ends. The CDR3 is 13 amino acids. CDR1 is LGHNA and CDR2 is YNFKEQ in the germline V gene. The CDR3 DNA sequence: TGTGCCAGCAGCCAAGTAAGTCTGGACGAGCAGTACTTC. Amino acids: CASSQVSLDEQYF.

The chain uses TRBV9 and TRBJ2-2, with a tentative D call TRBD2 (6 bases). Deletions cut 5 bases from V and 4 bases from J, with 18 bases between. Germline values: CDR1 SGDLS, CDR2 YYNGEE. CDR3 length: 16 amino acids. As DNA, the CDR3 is TGTGCCAGCAGATTTTCCCGGGACGGGGGCACCGGGGAGCTGTTTTTT. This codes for CASRFSRDGGTGELFF.

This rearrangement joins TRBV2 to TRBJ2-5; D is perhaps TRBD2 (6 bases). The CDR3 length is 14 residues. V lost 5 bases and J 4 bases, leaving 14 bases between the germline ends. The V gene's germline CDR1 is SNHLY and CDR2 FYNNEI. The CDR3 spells CASSLTGSGETQYF. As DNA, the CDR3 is TGTGCCAGCAGTCTCACCGGGAGCGGAGAGACCCAGTACTTC.

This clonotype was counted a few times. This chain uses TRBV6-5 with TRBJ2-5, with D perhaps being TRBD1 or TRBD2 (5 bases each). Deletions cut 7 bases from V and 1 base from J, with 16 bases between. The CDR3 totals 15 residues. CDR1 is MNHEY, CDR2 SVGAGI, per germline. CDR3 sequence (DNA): TGTGCCAGCAATACCCACGAGGGGCTCCAAGAGACCCAGTACTTC. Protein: CASNTHEGLQETQYF.

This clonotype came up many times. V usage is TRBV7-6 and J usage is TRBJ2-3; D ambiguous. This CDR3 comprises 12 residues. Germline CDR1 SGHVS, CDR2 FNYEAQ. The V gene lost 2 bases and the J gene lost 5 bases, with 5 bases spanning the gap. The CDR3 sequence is CASSLSGDTQYF. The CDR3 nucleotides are TGTGCCAGCAGCTTATCTGGAGATACGCAGTATTTT.

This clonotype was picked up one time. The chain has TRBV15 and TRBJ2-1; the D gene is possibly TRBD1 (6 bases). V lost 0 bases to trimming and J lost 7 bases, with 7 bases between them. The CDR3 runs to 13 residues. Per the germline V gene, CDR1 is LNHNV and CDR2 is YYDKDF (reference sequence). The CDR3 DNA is TGTGCCACCAGCAGAGACAGGGGAAATGAGCAGTTCTTC. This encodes CATSRDRGNEQFF.

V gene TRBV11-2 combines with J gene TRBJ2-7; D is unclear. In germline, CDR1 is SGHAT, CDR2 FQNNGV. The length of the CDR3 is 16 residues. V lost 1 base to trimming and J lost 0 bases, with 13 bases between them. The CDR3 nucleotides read TGTGCCAGCAGCTTAGGTCCCCAGTCCAACTCCTACGAGCAGTACTTC. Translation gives CASSLGPQSNSYEQYF.

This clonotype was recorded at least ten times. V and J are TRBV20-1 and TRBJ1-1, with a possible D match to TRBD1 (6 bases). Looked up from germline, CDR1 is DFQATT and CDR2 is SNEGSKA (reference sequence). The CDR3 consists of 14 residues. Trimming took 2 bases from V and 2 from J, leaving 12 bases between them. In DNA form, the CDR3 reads TGCAGTGCTAGAAGAGGGGGAGACAACACTGAAGCTTTCTTT. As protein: CSARRGGDNTEAFF.

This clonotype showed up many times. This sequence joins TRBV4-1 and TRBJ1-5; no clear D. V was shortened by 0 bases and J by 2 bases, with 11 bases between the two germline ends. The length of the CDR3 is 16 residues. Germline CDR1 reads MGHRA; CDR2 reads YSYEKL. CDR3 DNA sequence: TGCGCCAGCAGCCAAGATCTCGCTTCAGGCAATCAGCCCCAGCATTTT. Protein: CASSQDLASGNQPQHF.

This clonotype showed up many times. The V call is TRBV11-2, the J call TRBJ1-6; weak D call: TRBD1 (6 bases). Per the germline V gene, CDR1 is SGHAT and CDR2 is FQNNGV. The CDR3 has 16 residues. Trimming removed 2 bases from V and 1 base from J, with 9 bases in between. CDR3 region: CASSLTGMSYNSPLHF. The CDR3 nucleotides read TGTGCCAGCAGCTTAACAGGGATGTCCTATAATTCACCCCTCCACTTT.

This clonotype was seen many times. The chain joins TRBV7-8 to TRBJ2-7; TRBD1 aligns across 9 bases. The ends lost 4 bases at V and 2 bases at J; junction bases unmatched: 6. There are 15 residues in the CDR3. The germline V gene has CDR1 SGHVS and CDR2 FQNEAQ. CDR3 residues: CASSYPGQGTYEQYF. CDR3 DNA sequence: TGTGCCAGCAGCTACCCGGGACAGGGTACCTACGAGCAGTACTTC.

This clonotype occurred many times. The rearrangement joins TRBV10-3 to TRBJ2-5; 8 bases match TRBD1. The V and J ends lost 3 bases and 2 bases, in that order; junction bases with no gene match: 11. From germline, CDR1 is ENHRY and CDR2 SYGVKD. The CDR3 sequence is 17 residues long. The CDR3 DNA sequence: TGTGCCATCAGTGATCTCCCGGGACAGGAGTTTCAAGAGACCCAGTACTTC. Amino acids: CAISDLPGQEFQETQYF.

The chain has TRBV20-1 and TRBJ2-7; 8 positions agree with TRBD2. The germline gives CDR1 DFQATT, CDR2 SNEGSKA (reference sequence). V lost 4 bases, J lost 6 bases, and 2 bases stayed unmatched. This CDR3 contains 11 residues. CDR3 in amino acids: CSAKAGVEQYF. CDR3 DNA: TGCAGTGCTAAAGCGGGAGTCGAGCAGTACTTC.

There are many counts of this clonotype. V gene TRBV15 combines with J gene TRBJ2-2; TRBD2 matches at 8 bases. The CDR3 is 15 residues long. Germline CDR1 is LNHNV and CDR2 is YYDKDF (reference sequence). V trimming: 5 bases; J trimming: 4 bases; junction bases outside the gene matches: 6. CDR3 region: CATSELAEPTGELFF. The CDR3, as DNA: TGTGCCACCAGCGAACTAGCGGAACCCACCGGGGAGCTGTTTTTT.

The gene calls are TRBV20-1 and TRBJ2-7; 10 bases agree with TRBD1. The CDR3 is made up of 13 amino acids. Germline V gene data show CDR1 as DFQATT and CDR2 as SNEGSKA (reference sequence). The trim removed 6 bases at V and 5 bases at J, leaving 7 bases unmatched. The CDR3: CSARTGGRNEQYF. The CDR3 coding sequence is TGCAGTGCCCGGACAGGGGGTAGGAACGAGCAGTACTTC.

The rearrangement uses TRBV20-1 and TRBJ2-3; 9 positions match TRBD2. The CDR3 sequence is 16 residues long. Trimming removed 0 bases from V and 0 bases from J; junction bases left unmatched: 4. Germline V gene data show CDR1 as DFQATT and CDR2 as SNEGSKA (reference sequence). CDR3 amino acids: CSARDLAGASTDTQYF. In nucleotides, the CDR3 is TGCAGTGCTAGAGACTTAGCGGGAGCCAGCACAGATACGCAGTATTTT.

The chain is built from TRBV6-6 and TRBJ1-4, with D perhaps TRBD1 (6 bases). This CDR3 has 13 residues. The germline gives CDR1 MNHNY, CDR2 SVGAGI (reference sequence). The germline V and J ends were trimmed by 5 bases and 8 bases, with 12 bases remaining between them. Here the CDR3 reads CASSATGKEKLFF. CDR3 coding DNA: TGTGCCAGCAGTGCGACAGGAAAAGAAAAACTGTTTTTT.

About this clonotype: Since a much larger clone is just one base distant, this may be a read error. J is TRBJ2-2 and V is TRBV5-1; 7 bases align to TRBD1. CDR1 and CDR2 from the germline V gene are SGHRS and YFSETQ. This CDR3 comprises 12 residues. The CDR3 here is CAGSRTGGELFF. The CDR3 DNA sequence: TGCGCCGGCAGCCGGACAGGTGGGGAGCTGTTTTTT.

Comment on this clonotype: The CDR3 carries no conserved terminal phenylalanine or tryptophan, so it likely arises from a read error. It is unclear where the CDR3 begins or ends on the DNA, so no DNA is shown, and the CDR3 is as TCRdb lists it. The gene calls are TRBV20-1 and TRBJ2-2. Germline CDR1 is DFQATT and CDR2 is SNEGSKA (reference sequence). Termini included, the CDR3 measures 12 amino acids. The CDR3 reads CSAISNTGELLA.

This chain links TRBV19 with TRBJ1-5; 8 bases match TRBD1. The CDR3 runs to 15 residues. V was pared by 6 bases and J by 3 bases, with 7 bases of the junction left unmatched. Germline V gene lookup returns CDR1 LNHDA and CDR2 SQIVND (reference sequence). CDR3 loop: CASRTDRVHNQPQHF. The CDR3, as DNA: TGTGCCAGTAGGACGGACAGGGTTCACAATCAGCCCCAGCATTTT.

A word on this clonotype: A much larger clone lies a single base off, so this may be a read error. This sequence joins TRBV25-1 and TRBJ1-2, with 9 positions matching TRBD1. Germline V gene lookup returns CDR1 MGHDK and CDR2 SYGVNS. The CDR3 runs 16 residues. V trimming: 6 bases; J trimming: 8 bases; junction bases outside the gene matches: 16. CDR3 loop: CASRQAGGQGGVGYTF. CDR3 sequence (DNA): TGTGCCAGCAGGCAAGCTGGGGGACAGGGCGGAGTAGGCTACACCTTC.